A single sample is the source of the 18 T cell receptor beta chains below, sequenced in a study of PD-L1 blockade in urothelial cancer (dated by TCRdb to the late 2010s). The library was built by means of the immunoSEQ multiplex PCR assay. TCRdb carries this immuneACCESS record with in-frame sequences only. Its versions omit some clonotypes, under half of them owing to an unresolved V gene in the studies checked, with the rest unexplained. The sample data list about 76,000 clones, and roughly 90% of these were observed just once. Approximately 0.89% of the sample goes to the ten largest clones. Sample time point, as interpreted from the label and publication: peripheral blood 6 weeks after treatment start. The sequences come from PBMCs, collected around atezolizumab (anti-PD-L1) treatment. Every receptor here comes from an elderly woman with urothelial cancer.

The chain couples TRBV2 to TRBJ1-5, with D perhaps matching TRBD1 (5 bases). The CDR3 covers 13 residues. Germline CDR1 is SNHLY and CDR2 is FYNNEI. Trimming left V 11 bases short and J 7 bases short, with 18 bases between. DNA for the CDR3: TGTGCCGTCGCAGGAGGGGTTGGACAGCCCCAGCATTTT. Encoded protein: CAVAGGVGQPQHF.

CDR3 residues: CASSQEGTGPNTEAFF. The CDR3, as DNA: TGTGCCAGCAGCCAAGAAGGGACAGGGCCGAACACTGAAGCTTTCTTT. The rearrangement joins TRBV4-2 to TRBJ1-1, with 9 bases lining up with TRBD1. The CDR3 totals 16 residues. The J segment lost 1 base and the V segment lost 0 bases, leaving 3 bases of the junction unmatched. Germline CDR1 LGHNA, CDR2 YNFKEQ.

CDR3 nucleotide sequence: TGCGCCAGCAGTGAGTCTGGTCTGTCTAGGGAGACCCAGTACTTC. Amino acid sequence: CASSESGLSRETQYF. The chain recombines TRBV10-2 with TRBJ2-5; D gene ambiguous. The germline CDR1 and CDR2 sequences are WSHSY and SAAADI. The length of the CDR3 is 15 residues. Trimming pared 0 bases from V and 5 bases from J, leaving 13 bases between.

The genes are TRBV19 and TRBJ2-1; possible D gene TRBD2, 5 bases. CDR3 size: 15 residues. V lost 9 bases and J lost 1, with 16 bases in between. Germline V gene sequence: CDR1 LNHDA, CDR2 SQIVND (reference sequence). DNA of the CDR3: TGTGCCAGCAGCCCCGGGCGGGCTTCCTACAATGAGCAGTTCTTC. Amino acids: CASSPGRASYNEQFF.

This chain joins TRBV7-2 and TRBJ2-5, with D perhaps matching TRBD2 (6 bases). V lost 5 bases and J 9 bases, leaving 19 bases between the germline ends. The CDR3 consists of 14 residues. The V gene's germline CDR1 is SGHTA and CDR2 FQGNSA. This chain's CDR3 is CASSQAGPGGAQYF. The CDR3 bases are TGTGCCAGCAGCCAAGCCGGGCCCGGCGGGGCCCAGTACTTC.

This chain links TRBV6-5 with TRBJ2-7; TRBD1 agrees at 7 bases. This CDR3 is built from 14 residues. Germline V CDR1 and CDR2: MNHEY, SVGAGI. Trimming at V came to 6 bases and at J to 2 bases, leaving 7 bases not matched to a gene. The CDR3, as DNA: TGTGCCAGCAGATCCGGGACAGTGCCCTACGAGCAGTACTTC. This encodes CASRSGTVPYEQYF.

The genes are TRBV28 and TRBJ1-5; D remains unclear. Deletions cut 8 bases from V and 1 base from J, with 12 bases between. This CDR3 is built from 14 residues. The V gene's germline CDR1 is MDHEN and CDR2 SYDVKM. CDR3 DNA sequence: TGTGCCAGCGCCATCGGTTTAAGCAATCAGCCCCAGCATTTT. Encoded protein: CASAIGLSNQPQHF.

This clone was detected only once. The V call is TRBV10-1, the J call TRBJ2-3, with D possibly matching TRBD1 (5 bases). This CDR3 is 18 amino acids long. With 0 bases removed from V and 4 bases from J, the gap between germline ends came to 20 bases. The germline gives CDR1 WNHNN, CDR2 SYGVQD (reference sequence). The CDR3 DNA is TGCGCCAGCAGTGAGTCGGGGCACGGCCCCGTCAGCGCAGATACGCAGTATTTT. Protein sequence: CASSESGHGPVSADTQYF.

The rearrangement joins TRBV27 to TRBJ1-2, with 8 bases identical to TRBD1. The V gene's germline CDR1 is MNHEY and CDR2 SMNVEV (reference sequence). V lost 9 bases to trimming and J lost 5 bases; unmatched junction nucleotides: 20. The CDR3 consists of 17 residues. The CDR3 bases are TGTGCCAGTCCGTTGCCTATTTACTGGGACAGGCCATATGGCTACACCTTC. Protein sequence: CASPLPIYWDRPYGYTF.

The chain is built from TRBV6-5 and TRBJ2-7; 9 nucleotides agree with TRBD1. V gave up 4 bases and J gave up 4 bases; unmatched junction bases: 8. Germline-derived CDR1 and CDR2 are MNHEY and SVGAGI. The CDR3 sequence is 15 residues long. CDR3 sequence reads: CASSSSGTGMYEQYF. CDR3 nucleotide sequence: TGTGCCAGCAGTTCTTCCGGGACAGGGATGTACGAGCAGTACTTC.

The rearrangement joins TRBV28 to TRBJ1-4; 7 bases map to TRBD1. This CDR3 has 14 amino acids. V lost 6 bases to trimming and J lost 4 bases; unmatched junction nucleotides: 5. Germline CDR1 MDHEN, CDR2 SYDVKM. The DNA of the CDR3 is TGTGCCAGCAGGAGGGGGCGGGGTAATGAAAAACTGTTTTTT. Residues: CASRRGRGNEKLFF.

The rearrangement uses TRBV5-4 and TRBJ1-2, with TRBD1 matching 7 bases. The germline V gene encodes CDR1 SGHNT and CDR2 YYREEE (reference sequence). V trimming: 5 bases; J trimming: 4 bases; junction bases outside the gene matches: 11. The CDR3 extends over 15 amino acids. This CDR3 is CASRPSQGLGYGYTF. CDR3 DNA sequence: TGTGCCAGCAGGCCTTCACAGGGGTTGGGCTATGGCTACACCTTC.

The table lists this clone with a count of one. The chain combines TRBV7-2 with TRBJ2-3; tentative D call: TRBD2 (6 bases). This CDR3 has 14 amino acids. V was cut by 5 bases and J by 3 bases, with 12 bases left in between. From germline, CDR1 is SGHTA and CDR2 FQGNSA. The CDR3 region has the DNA TGTGCCAGCAGCCGGAGGGGAACAACAGATACGCAGTATTTT. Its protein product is CASSRRGTTDTQYF.

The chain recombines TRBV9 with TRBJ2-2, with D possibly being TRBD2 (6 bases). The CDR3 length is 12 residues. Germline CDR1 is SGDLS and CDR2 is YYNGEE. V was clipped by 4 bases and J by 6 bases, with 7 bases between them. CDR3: CASSRGAGELFF. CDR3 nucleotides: TGTGCCAGCAGCCGCGGGGCCGGGGAGCTGTTTTTT.

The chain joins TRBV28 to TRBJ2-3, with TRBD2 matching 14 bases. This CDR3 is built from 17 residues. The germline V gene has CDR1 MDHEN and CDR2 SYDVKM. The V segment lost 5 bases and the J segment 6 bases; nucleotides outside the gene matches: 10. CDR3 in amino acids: CASSPGGLAGVGDTQYF. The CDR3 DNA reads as TGTGCCAGCAGTCCAGGGGGACTAGCGGGAGTTGGGGATACGCAGTATTTT.

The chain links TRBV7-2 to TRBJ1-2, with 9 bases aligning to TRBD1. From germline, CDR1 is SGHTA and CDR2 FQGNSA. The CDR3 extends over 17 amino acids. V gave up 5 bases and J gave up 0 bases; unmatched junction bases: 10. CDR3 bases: TGTGCCAGCAGCCTTACCGTAAGACAGGGGGCTAACTATGGCTACACCTTC. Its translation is CASSLTVRQGANYGYTF.

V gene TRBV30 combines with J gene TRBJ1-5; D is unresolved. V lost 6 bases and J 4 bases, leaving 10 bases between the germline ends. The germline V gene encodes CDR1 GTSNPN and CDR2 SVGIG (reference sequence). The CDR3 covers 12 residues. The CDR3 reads CACGGNNQPQHF. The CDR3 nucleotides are TGTGCCTGCGGCGGAAATAATCAGCCCCAGCATTTT.

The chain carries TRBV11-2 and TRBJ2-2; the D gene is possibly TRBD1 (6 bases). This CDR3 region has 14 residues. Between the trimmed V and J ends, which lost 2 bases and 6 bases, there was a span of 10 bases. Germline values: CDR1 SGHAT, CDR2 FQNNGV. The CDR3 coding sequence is TGTGCCAGCAGCTTATTGGGGGCTGCCGGGGAGCTGTTTTTT. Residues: CASSLLGAAGELFF. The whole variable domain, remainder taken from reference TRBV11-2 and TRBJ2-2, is EAGVAQSPRYKIIEKRQSVAFWCNPISGHATLYWYQQILGQGPKLLIQFQNNGVVDDSQLPKDRFSAERLKGVDSTLKIQPAKLEDSAVYLCASSLLGAAGELFFGEGSRLTVL.